This T cell receptor (beta chain) was profiled in a study of blood T cell repertoires in COVID-19. Study summary: Material from acute and convalescent COVID-19 was sourced from the United States, Italy and Spain. From T cells, B-cell-depleted T cells, or PBMCs came the material, which was cDNA or gDNA.

Profiled with immunoSEQ multiplex PCR; TCRdb holds only in-frame clones, not every one. The sample has 140,000 or so clones, approximately 85% seen once; the top ten hold 3% to 3.5%. V gave up 7 bases and J gave up 4 bases; unmatched junction bases: 8. The CDR3 is 15 residues long. CDR1 is LNHDA, CDR2 SQIVND, per germline (reference sequence). Study members were between about 18 and 100 years old and lived in some 22 US regions. Assignments of participants to cohorts depended upon their own reported clinical history. The material sequenced was PBMCs or T cells enriched from blood (not recorded which). The clonotype originates from a woman aged 50 to 65 with acute COVID-19. The chain couples TRBV19 to TRBJ2-2, with 8 bases fitting TRBD1. The CDR3 DNA follows: TGTGCCAGTACCCCGACAGGGGCGCTCACCGGGGAGCTGTTTTTT. The encoded protein is CASTPTGALTGELFF.